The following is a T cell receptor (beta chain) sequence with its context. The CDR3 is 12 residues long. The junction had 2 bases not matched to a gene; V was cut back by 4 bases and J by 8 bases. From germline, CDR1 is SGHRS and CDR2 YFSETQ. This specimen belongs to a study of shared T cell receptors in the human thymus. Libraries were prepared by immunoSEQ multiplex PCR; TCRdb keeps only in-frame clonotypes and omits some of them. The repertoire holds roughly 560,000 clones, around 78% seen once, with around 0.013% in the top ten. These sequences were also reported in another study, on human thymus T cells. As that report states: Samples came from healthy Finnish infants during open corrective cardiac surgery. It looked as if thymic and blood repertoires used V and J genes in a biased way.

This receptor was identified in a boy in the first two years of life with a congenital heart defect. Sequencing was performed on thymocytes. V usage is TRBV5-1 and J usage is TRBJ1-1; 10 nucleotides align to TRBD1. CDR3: CASSPGQGEAFF. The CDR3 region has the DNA TGCGCCAGCAGCCCGGGACAGGGGGAAGCTTTCTTT. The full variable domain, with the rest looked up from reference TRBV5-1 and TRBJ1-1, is KAGVTQTPRYLIKTRGQQVTLSCSPISGHRSVSWYQQTPGQGLQFLFEYFSETQRNKGNFPGRFSGRQFSNSRSEMNVSTLELGDSALYLCASSPGQGEAFFGQGTRLTVV.